This T cell receptor beta chain was sequenced for a study of radiation and T cells in renal cell carcinoma. Note on this clone: The antigen remains undetermined.

Overall study results and limits: No pretreatment tumor biopsies were available for baseline clonotypes.

Germline CDR1 is KGHSH and CDR2 is LQKENI. V was trimmed by 1 base and J by 10 bases, leaving 20 bases between them. This CDR3 is built from 16 residues. The time point here: blood 4 weeks post-SBRT, at nephrectomy. Treatment defined: 15 Gy SBRT to primary tumor, nephrectomy 4 weeks later. Nephrectomy followed 15 Gy stereotactic body radiation by 4 weeks. The method was immunoSEQ multiplex PCR; TCRdb's version includes in-frame clones alone and lacks a portion of them. Of approximately 86,000 clones in the sample, about 85% were seen once. The sequence was collected from a man aged 45 to 65 with renal cell carcinoma. The rearrangement joins TRBV18 to TRBJ1-3; no definite D call. The sequencing used blood, collected from a patient whose treatment included radiotherapy and nephrectomy. CDR3 nucleotides: TGTGCCAGCTCACCACTTGACATGGGGATCTCGGGGACCATATATTTT. It encodes CASSPLDMGISGTIYF.